This is a list of T cell receptor beta chains from one sample in a study of Graves' ophthalmopathy and Graves' hyperthyroidism. TCRdb fed the multiplex PCR reads into MiXCR, producing one record per CDR3 protein. The data contain about 400,000 distinct CDR3 sequences, around 18% of them singletons. Material for sequencing was peripheral blood. Receptor source: a woman younger than 35 with Graves' ophthalmopathy. Each CDR3 is given with its conserved first and last residue. Fields, in order: D gene, V gene, J gene, clone size, CDR3 length, CDR3 DNA, CDR3 protein. The D gene is left open where the match is weak. A row's size may be missing; if present it is once, few, many or a size class.

>NA|TRBV7-2|TRBJ2-7|NA|15
TGTGCCAGCATCCCCATACCGGGACCCTACTACGAGCAGTACTTC
CASIPIPGPYYEQYF
>NA|TRBV6-5|TRBJ1-5|many|15
TGTGCCAGCAGTTTTGCGGGGGCTAGCAATCAGCCCCAGCATTTT
CASSFAGASNQPQHF
>NA|TRBV6-1|TRBJ1-1|NA|13
TGTGCCAGCAGTCGCACGGATGGGACTGAAGCTTTCTTT
CASSRTDGTEAFF
>NA|TRBV4-3|TRBJ2-7|many|15
TGCGCCAGCAGCCAAGATAGAGGGAGCTCCTACGAGCAGTACTTC
CASSQDRGSSYEQYF
>TRBD2|TRBV7-6|TRBJ2-7|many|14
TGTGCCAGCAGCTCTAGCGGGGGGCAATACGAGCAGTACTTC
CASSSSGGQYEQYF
>NA|TRBV15|TRBJ1-3|once|15
TGTGCCACCAGCAGAGATCCCAGGGCTGGAAACACCATATATTTT
CATSRDPRAGNTIYF
>TRBD1|TRBV7-2|TRBJ1-2|many|15
TGTGCCAGCAGCCCCAGGGGGCCTCAGCCGGGTGGCTACACCTTC
CASSPRGPQPGGYTF
>NA|TRBV24-1|TRBJ2-7|many|13
TGTGCCACCAGTTCAGCATTCTCCTACGAGCAGTACTTC
CATSSAFSYEQYF
>TRBD1|TRBV28|TRBJ2-7|many|11
TGTGCCAGCATGGGCACGGACAGGGAGTACTTC
CASMGTDREYF
>TRBD1|TRBV6-5|TRBJ2-5|many|15
TGTGCCAGCAGTTACTTATCCGCAGGGGGAGAGACCCGGTACTTC
CASSYLSAGGETRYF
>TRBD2|TRBV10-3|TRBJ2-7|few|17
TGTGCCATCAGTGAGCCGCTACTAGCGGGGAGCTCCTACGAGCAGTACTTC
CAISEPLLAGSSYEQYF
>NA|TRBV30|TRBJ1-5|many|13
TGTGCCTGGAGTAGCAATGCGAATCAGCCCCAGCATTTT
CAWSSNANQPQHF
>NA|TRBV6-1|TRBJ1-1|many|11
TGTGCCAGCAGTGGGGGTTTTGAAGCTTTCTTT
CASSGGFEAFF
>TRBD1|TRBV9|TRBJ2-7|many|16
TGTGCCAGCAGCGTAGAGCAGGGGGCGCTTAAAAACGAGCAGTACTTC
CASSVEQGALKNEQYF
>NA|TRBV12-3/TRBV12-4|TRBJ1-5|NA|15
TGTGCCAGCGGCCCGGGACTCGCGTCAGGATCGGCCCAGCATTTT
CASGPGLASGSAQHF
>NA|TRBV28|TRBJ1-2|many|13
TGTGCCAGCAGGTACCCGGGGACCGGAGGCTACACCTTC
CASRYPGTGGYTF
>NA|TRBV20-1|TRBJ2-7|many|13
TGCAGTGCTAGACTAGCAAAATCCTACGAGCAGTACTTC
CSARLAKSYEQYF
>NA|TRBV2|TRBJ2-6|many|15
TGTGCCAGCAGTGAACTGGGTTCTGGGGCCAACGTCCTGACTTTC
CASSELGSGANVLTF
>NA|TRBV7-3|TRBJ1-5|many|15
TGTGCCAGCAGCTTAACCAGGGAGAGTAATCAGCCCCAGCATTTT
CASSLTRESNQPQHF
>NA|TRBV19|TRBJ1-2|many|16
TGTGCCAGTAGTATCGTCAAGTTCCGAGCTAACTATGGCTACACCTTC
CASSIVKFRANYGYTF
>NA|TRBV12-3/TRBV12-4|TRBJ1-5|many|18
TGTGCCAGCAGTTTAATACATGGAGTCTCGGACAGTCTTCAGCCCCAGCATTTT
CASSLIHGVSDSLQPQHF
>TRBD1|TRBV28|TRBJ2-7|few|14
TGTGCCAGCAGTCGACAGGGGATCGGGTACGAGCAGTACTTC
CASSRQGIGYEQYF